Shown below are 28 T cell receptor beta chains from a single sample sequenced in a study of T cell responses to AZD1222 COVID-19 vaccine. The table came from immunoSEQ multiplex PCR; TCRdb's copy has only in-frame clones and leaves some out. The table has 130,000 to 150,000 clones, about 90% seen once. Sample: peripheral blood, taken on day 0 of MenACWY control vaccination. The receptors shown here come from an adult in good health.

V and J are TRBV4-2 and TRBJ2-3; 14 bases are a match to TRBD2. V was clipped by 1 base and J by 9 bases; unmatched bases: 3. The CDR3 runs 15 residues. CDR1 and CDR2 (germline): LGHNA, YNFKEQ. The DNA of the CDR3 is TGTGCCAGCAGCCAAGGACTAGCGGGGGGGCAGACGCAGTATTTT. It yields the protein CASSQGLAGGQTQYF.

This clone was detected only once. This chain uses TRBV6-5 with TRBJ1-2; D is unclear. This CDR3 has 12 amino acids. V was clipped by 7 bases and J by 4 bases, with 10 bases between them. Germline V lookup: CDR1 MNHEY, CDR2 SVGAGI. This CDR3 is CASTSGFYGYTF. CDR3 nucleotides: TGTGCCAGCACTAGCGGATTCTATGGCTACACCTTC.

In its sample, this clone was seen once. V is TRBV23-1 and J is TRBJ1-1; 7 bases match TRBD1. TRBV23-1 carries the ORF label, with uncertain function. V trimming: 3 bases; J trimming: 8 bases; junction bases outside the gene matches: 12. The CDR3 has 15 amino acids. CDR3 protein: CASSHESGQRKEAFF. CDR3 in DNA: TGCGCCAGCAGTCACGAATCGGGACAGAGGAAAGAAGCTTTCTTT.

The chain is built from TRBV4-1 and TRBJ2-7; D gene uncertain. The CDR3 covers 13 residues. V was clipped by 4 bases and J by 7 bases, with 14 bases between them. The germline CDR1 and CDR2 sequences are MGHRA and YSYEKL. In DNA form, the CDR3 reads TGCGCCAGCAGCCTCCTGAGGTCCGGAGAGCAGTACTTC. This translates into CASSLLRSGEQYF.

This clone has more than one count but fewer than ten. The chain joins TRBV12-1 to TRBJ2-6; the D call of TRBD2 is as the table states it, not checked on the DNA. TRBV12-1 has pseudogene status. The CDR3 covers 17 residues. DNA of the CDR3: TGTGCCAGCAGATCACCACGAGGAGGCACTGGGGCCAACGTCCTGACTTTC. It is translated as CASRSPRGGTGANVLTF.

The V gene is TRBV5-1, the J gene TRBJ2-1, with a weak D call TRBD1 (7 bases). Germline assignment: CDR1 SGHRS and CDR2 YFSETQ. With 4 bases removed from V and 0 bases from J, the gap between germline ends came to 17 bases. The CDR3 runs to 17 residues. The CDR3 region has the DNA TGCGCCAGCAGCCCTTCAGGGGGGCTCAGCTCCTACAATGAGCAGTTCTTC. Translating it yields CASSPSGGLSSYNEQFF.

The V gene is TRBV29-1, the J gene TRBJ2-7; D perhaps matches TRBD1 (6 bases). Germline CDR1 and CDR2: SQVTM and ANQGSEA. V lost 2 bases, J lost 9 bases, and 11 bases lay in between. The length of the CDR3 is 11 residues. The CDR3 sequence: CSVEWQGGQYF. The CDR3 region has the DNA TGCAGCGTTGAATGGCAAGGGGGGCAGTACTTC.

Comment on this clone: Other DNA sequences in this specimen translate into the identical CDR3. The CDR3 bases are TGTGCCAGTAGTATTCGTGACACCGGGGAGCTGTTTTTT. Protein product: CASSIRDTGELFF. The chain carries TRBV19 and TRBJ2-2; D gene uncertain. V was cut by 3 bases and J by 3 bases, with 5 bases left in between. The CDR3 runs to 13 residues. The V gene's germline CDR1 is LNHDA and CDR2 SQIVND (reference sequence). The full variable domain, in which reference TRBV19 and TRBJ2-2 provide the parts outside the CDR3, is DGGITQSPKYLFRKEGQNVTLSCEQNLNHDAMYWYRQDPGQGLRLIYYSQIVNDFQKGDIAEGYSVSREKKESFPLTVTSAQKNPTAFYLCASSIRDTGELFFGEGSRLTVL.

The V gene is TRBV14, the J gene TRBJ1-3; D is unresolved. Germline CDR1 and CDR2: SGHDN and FVKESK. The V and J ends lost 0 bases and 0 bases respectively, with 3 bases between them. This CDR3 contains 14 residues. CDR3 sequence (DNA): TGTGCCAGCAGCCAAGACATCTCTGGAAACACCATATATTTT. This sequence encodes CASSQDISGNTIYF.

This clone was seen once. The V and J genes are TRBV6-2 or TRBV6-3 and TRBJ1-5, with D possibly TRBD1 on 5 matching bases. The germline CDR1 and CDR2 sequences are MNHEY and SVGEGT. This CDR3 comprises 14 residues. V lost 4 bases to trimming and J lost 5 bases, with 12 bases between them. The CDR3 spells CASSLSRDDQPQHF. The CDR3 DNA sequence: TGTGCCAGCAGTTTGAGCAGGGATGATCAGCCCCAGCATTTT.

The V gene is TRBV6-4, the J gene TRBJ2-3, with 12 bases fitting TRBD2. The germline CDR1 and CDR2 sequences are MRHNA and SNTAGT. This CDR3 has 14 residues. Trimming cost V 7 bases and J 2 bases; bases outside gene matches: 1. CDR3 sequence reads: CASTSGGATDTQYF. Here the CDR3 DNA reads TGTGCCAGCACTAGCGGGGGGGCCACAGATACGCAGTATTTT.

V and J are TRBV27 and TRBJ2-3; no definite D call. Germline CDR1 is MNHEY and CDR2 is SMNVEV (reference sequence). Trimming took off 4 bases at V and 6 bases at J, with 11 bases between the two ends. CDR3 size: 13 residues. DNA for the CDR3: TGTGCCAGCAGTTACCTAGGGTACGATACGCAGTATTTT. Translated: CASSYLGYDTQYF.

V is TRBV18 and J is TRBJ1-5, with a weak D call TRBD1 (6 bases). Trimming removed 6 bases at V and 8 bases at J, with 14 bases between. Germline lookup yields CDR1 KGHSH and CDR2 LQKENI. The CDR3 has 13 residues. Here the CDR3 reads CASSPGQREPQHF. The CDR3 bases are TGTGCCAGCTCGCCCGGACAGAGAGAGCCCCAGCATTTT.

V usage is TRBV27 and J usage is TRBJ2-7, with TRBD2 matching 12 bases. This CDR3 is built from 15 residues. The germline V gene encodes CDR1 MNHEY and CDR2 SMNVEV (reference sequence). The ends lost 5 bases at V and 3 bases at J; junction bases unmatched: 5. CDR3 coding DNA: TGTGCCAGCAGTCCCCTAGCGGGGGGGATCTACGAGCAGTACTTC. Translation: CASSPLAGGIYEQYF.

The rearrangement uses TRBV6-5 and TRBJ1-1; 7 bases match TRBD1. The CDR3 has 15 amino acids. After removal of 7 bases from V and 1 base from J, the junction contained 9 bases not matched to a gene. Germline CDR1 and CDR2: MNHEY and SVGAGI. The chain's CDR3 is CASISGGGGNTEAFF. In nucleotides, the CDR3 is TGTGCCAGCATCTCAGGGGGGGGCGGGAACACTGAAGCTTTCTTT.

The chain joins TRBV30 to TRBJ2-7; D may correspond to TRBD1 or TRBD2 (6 bases each). Germline lookup yields CDR1 GTSNPN and CDR2 SVGIG (reference sequence). The CDR3 is 14 amino acids. V lost 0 bases, J lost 4 bases, and 13 bases lay in between. CDR3 in DNA: TGTGCCTGGAGTGTCGGGCAGGGGAGGTACGAGCAGTACTTC. Amino acids: CAWSVGQGRYEQYF.

The chain employs TRBV3-1 (or the pseudogene TRBV3-2) and TRBJ2-2; TRBD2 is a possible D gene (7 bases). This CDR3 spans 14 amino acids. Germline CDR1 is LGHDT and CDR2 is YNNKEL (reference sequence). V was cut by 7 bases and J by 5 bases, with 14 bases left in between. The CDR3 DNA reads TGTGCCAGCAATTTAGGGGGAGGGACCGGGGAGCTGTTTTTT. Amino acids: CASNLGGGTGELFF.

This chain joins TRBV5-6 and TRBJ1-2; TRBD1 agrees at 8 bases. This CDR3 comprises 16 residues. J gave up 3 bases and V 0 bases, and 7 bases lay outside the gene matches. Germline assignment: CDR1 SGHDT and CDR2 YYEEEE. The CDR3 DNA follows: TGTGCCAGCAGCTTGGCCGGAACGACAGGGGACTATGGCTACACCTTC. Residues: CASSLAGTTGDYGYTF.

The genes are TRBV7-2 and TRBJ1-6; D perhaps matches TRBD1 (5 bases). Deletions cut 4 bases from V and 5 bases from J, with 12 bases between. This CDR3 region has 15 residues. The germline V gene encodes CDR1 SGHTA and CDR2 FQGNSA. The CDR3 sequence is CASSSRVGDNSPLHF. The CDR3 DNA sequence: TGTGCCAGCAGCTCCAGGGTGGGGGATAATTCACCCCTCCACTTT.

A few counts support this clone. CDR3 protein: CASSFRDYSYEQYF. CDR3 DNA: TGTGCCAGCAGCTTCCGGGACTACTCCTACGAGCAGTACTTC. The chain uses TRBV11-2 and TRBJ2-7; 7 nucleotides match TRBD2. The CDR3 covers 14 residues. In germline, CDR1 is SGHAT, CDR2 FQNNGV. Trimming cost V 3 bases and J 0 bases; bases outside gene matches: 2.

The CDR3 DNA is TGTGCCAGCTCCGCCGGACAGGGGGCAATGTACTTC. It yields the protein CASSAGQGAMYF. The J gene is TRBJ2-7, the V gene TRBV18, with 11 nucleotides matching TRBD1. This CDR3 is built from 12 residues. Germline CDR1 KGHSH, CDR2 LQKENI. V lost 6 bases to trimming and J lost 12 bases; unmatched junction nucleotides: 7.

This clone showed up just once. This rearrangement joins TRBV4-2 to TRBJ1-1, with D perhaps TRBD1 (5 bases). The ends were cut back, 0 bases at V and 6 bases at J, with 14 bases in the middle. The V gene's germline CDR1 is LGHNA and CDR2 YNFKEQ. The CDR3 consists of 15 residues. The CDR3 DNA reads TGTGCCAGCAGCCAAGAAGGTAGTAGGGGATCTGAAGCTTTCTTT. This sequence encodes CASSQEGSRGSEAFF.

The CDR3 DNA reads TGTGCCAGCAGACCCCCGGGACTGGAGATGAACACTGAAGCTTTCTTT. This sequence encodes CASRPPGLEMNTEAFF. J is TRBJ1-1 and V is TRBV2; a possible D gene is TRBD1 (5 bases). The CDR3 is 16 amino acids. V was trimmed by 6 bases and J by 0 bases, leaving 17 bases between them. CDR1 and CDR2 from the germline V gene are SNHLY and FYNNEI.

The gene calls are TRBV7-8 and TRBJ2-7; a weak D match, TRBD1 (5 bases). The CDR3 spans 13 residues. Germline V gene lookup returns CDR1 SGHVS and CDR2 FQNEAQ. The ends were cut back, 5 bases at V and 0 bases at J, with 8 bases in the middle. This CDR3 reads CASSKTVSYEQYF. CDR3 DNA: TGTGCCAGCAGCAAGACAGTCTCCTACGAGCAGTACTTC.

The genes are TRBV15 and TRBJ2-7; unclear D gene. V lost 1 base to trimming and J lost 3 bases, with 4 bases between them. The germline gives CDR1 LNHNV, CDR2 YYDKDF (reference sequence). The CDR3 covers 12 residues. The CDR3, as DNA: TGTGCCACCAGCAGAGGCGGCTACGAGCAGTACTTC. This translates into CATSRGGYEQYF.

This clone occurred a few times. The V and J genes are TRBV7-2 and TRBJ1-1; TRBD1 matches 12 bases. This CDR3 comprises 16 residues. Germline CDR1 SGHTA, CDR2 FQGNSA. The V and J ends lost 5 bases and 5 bases, in that order; junction bases with no gene match: 9. CDR3 nucleotide sequence: TGTGCCAGCAGCAACCGGGACAGGGGGCGCGGAACTGAAGCTTTCTTT. Its translation: CASSNRDRGRGTEAFF.

The chain recombines TRBV10-1 with TRBJ2-7, with 9 bases aligning to TRBD2. V lost 6 bases to trimming and J lost 2 bases; unmatched junction nucleotides: 11. The germline V gene encodes CDR1 WNHNN and CDR2 SYGVQD (reference sequence). This CDR3 is built from 16 residues. This CDR3 reads CASSGPGREGPYEQYF. The CDR3 DNA reads TGCGCCAGCAGCGGTCCTGGGCGGGAGGGCCCCTACGAGCAGTACTTC.

The sample holds one count of this clone. J is TRBJ1-2 and V is TRBV7-6; D remains unclear. The V end was cut by 0 bases, the J end by 4 bases, with 18 bases between. The CDR3 is made up of 17 amino acids. The V gene's germline CDR1 is SGHVS and CDR2 FNYEAQ. This CDR3 is CASSLASGRVLPYGYTF. In DNA form, the CDR3 reads TGTGCCAGCAGCTTAGCTTCCGGGAGGGTCCTCCCCTATGGCTACACCTTC.